This T cell receptor beta chain was found in a study of regulatory T cells. Broader study findings: In CD3G-deficient patients, conventional CD4+ T cells were enriched for hydrophobic CDR3 residues at positions 6 and 7.

The PCR used 52 TRBV and 13 TRBJ primers. The data were produced by immunoSEQ multiplex PCR, yet TCRdb's version contains in-frame clones alone and is incomplete. Counted here are approximately 18,000 clones, roughly 88% occurring once; the ten biggest clones make up less than 9.5%. As for this clone: Its target is unknown.

At testing, patients were 2 to 39 years old, with reduced naive and increased memory T-cell proportions. Regulatory (CD25-high CD127-low) and conventional (CD25-low CD127-high) CD4+ T cells were sorted separately. The receptor was isolated from a person aged 25 to 39 with CD3G deficiency. The sample comprised conventional CD4+ T cells sorted from blood.

CDR3 protein: CASSRTGGLVYEQYF. For the CDR3, the DNA is TGTGCCAGCAGCCGTACAGGGGGATTGGTCTACGAGCAGTACTTC. The rearrangement uses TRBV28 and TRBJ2-7, with 8 bases lining up with TRBD1. With 6 bases clipped from V and 3 bases from J, the junction kept 10 bases outside the gene matches. The CDR3 is 15 amino acids. Germline CDR1 and CDR2: MDHEN and SYDVKM.